The 10 T cell receptor beta chains presented below share a single source sample, sequenced in a study of blood T cells in healthy people across ages (dated by TCRdb to between 2014 and 2017). The protocol used for the library was 5' RACE. Data came from an Illumina HiSeq 2500. A second PCR of about 6 to 11 cycles was run with a J-beta primer mix and a sample-barcoded 5' primer. In TCRdb, the public reads were trimmed at Q25 with fastp and aligned with MiXCR, with productive beta chains retained. Identical CDR3 protein sequences are pooled into one entry, listed with their most common genes and DNA. For this sample there are 450,000 to 700,000 distinct CDR3 sequences; 27% appear just once. The ten largest clones take up about 18% of the sample. Sequencing input: blood. Source of these receptors: a woman between 65 and 79 years old in good health.

The J gene is TRBJ2-5, the V gene TRBV20-1; D may be TRBD2 (6 bases). Germline CDR1 reads DFQATT; CDR2 reads SNEGSKA (reference sequence). CDR3 length equals 12 residues. Trimming took 6 bases from V and 5 from J, leaving 13 bases between them. The DNA of the CDR3 is TGCAGTGCCATGACTGGGGGGGAGACCCAGTACTTC. Translating gives CSAMTGGETQYF.

The gene calls are TRBV4-2 and TRBJ2-1; D is uncertain. Germline V lookup: CDR1 LGHNA, CDR2 YNFKEQ. This CDR3 region has 14 residues. Between the trimmed V and J ends, which lost 1 base and 7 bases, there was a span of 11 bases. The CDR3 coding sequence is TGTGCCAGCAGCCAAGTCGCCAGTTATAATGAGCAGTTCTTC. Its protein product is CASSQVASYNEQFF.

Only a few counts were recorded for this clonotype. The chain employs TRBV12-3 or TRBV12-4 and TRBJ2-7; no clear D gene. Trimming removed 3 bases at V and 7 bases at J, with 13 bases between. The CDR3 has 13 amino acids. DNA for the CDR3: TGTGCCAGCAGTTTGTCGGCAAACCTGGAGCAGTACTTC. Translated: CASSLSANLEQYF.

This clonotype was counted a single time. CDR3 bases: TGTGCCAGCAGCCAGCGAGACACCATATATTTT. This encodes CASSQRDTIYF. The V gene is TRBV4-2, the J gene TRBJ1-3, with D hard to call. V lost 3 bases and J 8 bases, leaving 5 bases between the germline ends. CDR3 length: 11 residues. The germline gives CDR1 LGHNA, CDR2 YNFKEQ.

The chain recombines TRBV6-6 with TRBJ2-1; unclear D gene. The CDR3 spans 15 residues. Germline CDR1 MNHNY, CDR2 SVGAGI (reference sequence). Between the trimmed V and J ends, which lost 7 bases and 3 bases, there was a span of 16 bases. The CDR3: CASKEEPEVYNEQFF. The CDR3 region has the DNA TGTGCCAGCAAGGAAGAGCCCGAAGTCTACAATGAGCAGTTCTTC.

The genes are TRBV4-3 and TRBJ1-2; 7 bases align to TRBD1. Germline CDR1 and CDR2: LGHNA and YSLEER. V lost 0 bases and J lost 4; bases outside the gene matches: 11. The CDR3 has 17 residues. DNA for the CDR3: TGCGCCAGCAGCCAAGAGTTAAGACAGGGTTGGATCTATGGCTACACCTTC. Translation gives CASSQELRQGWIYGYTF.

There are a few counts of this clonotype. The chain uses TRBV24-1 and TRBJ2-5; 10 bases line up with TRBD1. TRBJ2-1 matches the DNA end more closely, so the J call is doubtful. The CDR3 is 17 residues long. Germline loops: CDR1 KGHDR, CDR2 SFDVKD. DNA of the CDR3: TGTGCCACCAGTGATTTCCAGGGACAGGGGAGTAAAAATGAGCAGTTCTTC. This encodes CATSDFQGQGSKNEQFF.

The genes are TRBV5-1 and TRBJ2-7, with 12 bases matching TRBD1. Germline CDR1 reads SGHRS; CDR2 reads YFSETQ. Trimming at V came to 7 bases and at J to 7 bases, leaving 9 bases not matched to a gene. This CDR3 spans 14 amino acids. Here the CDR3 reads CASYRDRGLEEQYF. The CDR3 DNA reads TGCGCCAGCTACCGGGACAGGGGGCTTGAAGAGCAGTACTTC.

This clonotype came up a few times. The rearrangement joins TRBV29-1 to TRBJ2-5; D is unclear. Between the trimmed V and J ends, which lost 6 bases and 5 bases, there was a span of 16 bases. Germline values: CDR1 SQVTM, CDR2 ANQGSEA. The CDR3 is made up of 13 amino acids. CDR3 in DNA: TGCAGCGTCGCCCCAAACCGGATGGAGACCCAGTACTTC. It translates to CSVAPNRMETQYF.

The sample holds a few counts of this clonotype. This chain joins TRBV29-1 and TRBJ2-3; 8 bases align to TRBD2. V lost 4 bases to trimming and J lost 0 bases; unmatched junction nucleotides: 9. Germline V CDR1 and CDR2: SQVTM, ANQGSEA. The CDR3 extends over 16 amino acids. This CDR3 reads CSVAFPPSGSTDTQYF. For the CDR3, the DNA is TGCAGCGTTGCCTTCCCCCCTAGCGGGAGCACAGATACGCAGTATTTT.